This record concerns one T cell receptor (beta chain) sequence. Antigen: not known. The data were obtained in a study of cytomegalovirus exposure and HLA in healthy donors. A multiplex PCR was run with 60 Vbeta primers and 13 Jbeta primers. Sequencing was performed with immunoSEQ multiplex PCR; in TCRdb, only in-frame clones are kept and a portion is missing. Altogether 95,000 to 150,000 clones are present, around 66% being singletons, with the ten largest covering under 9.5%. The study, taken as a whole, reports: It was reported that the classifier diagnosed cytomegalovirus status with high specificity and sensitivity in both the original and validation cohorts.

CDR3 size: 13 residues. In germline, CDR1 is GTSNPN, CDR2 SVGIG (reference sequence). Trimming left V 1 base short and J 0 bases short, with 6 bases between. This TCR derives from a woman aged 40 to 50 in good health and CMV-seropositive. Sequences were obtained from PBMCs. This chain joins TRBV30 and TRBJ1-1, with TRBD1 as a possible D gene (5 bases). The CDR3 region is CAWSGQMNTEAFF. CDR3 coding DNA: TGTGCCTGGAGTGGACAGATGAACACTGAAGCTTTCTTT.